This T cell receptor (beta chain) derives from a study of CD8+CD57+ T cells in acquired aplastic anemia. Turning to the study itself: DNA from sorted CD4+ and CD8+ cells averaged about 3.2 ug.

The ends lost 3 bases at V and 0 bases at J; junction bases unmatched: 2. Germline lookup yields CDR1 LNHDA and CDR2 SQIVND (reference sequence). The CDR3 consists of 15 residues. Findings and limits, study-wide: In CD8+ cells, Simpson's diversity showed no significant difference between patients and controls.

This clonotype was seen a handful of times. Antigen: not known. Investigators profiled TCR beta VDJ and CDR3 from genomic DNA template. One entry per CDR3 protein, called by TCRdb with MiXCR from the reads. This table has 130,000 or so distinct CDR3 sequences, roughly two fifths appearing once. The TCR originated in a human donor in good health, serving as a control. This chain links TRBV19 with TRBJ1-5; TRBD1 aligns across 7 bases. Sequencing used sorted CD4+, CD8+, or CD8+CD57+ T cells (not recorded which) from PBMCs. The CDR3 spells CASSMGTVSNQPQHF. For the CDR3, the DNA is TGTGCCAGTAGTATGGGGACAGTTAGCAATCAGCCCCAGCATTTT.